This T cell receptor beta chain was recovered during a study of blood T cell repertoires in COVID-19. About the research overall: The cDNA or gDNA used as material had been derived from T cells, B-cell-depleted T cells, or PBMCs.

Looked up from germline, CDR1 is MGHRA and CDR2 is YSYEKL. The CDR3 contains 13 residues. V lost 0 bases, J lost 5 bases, and 5 bases lay in between. TCRdb's copy holds only in-frame clones and misses some; the assay was immunoSEQ multiplex PCR. Here the sample spans some 13,000 clones, around nine tenths being singletons. The V and J genes are TRBV4-1 and TRBJ1-3, with D uncertain. The source is a man older than 75 with acute or convalescent COVID-19. Sequencing was carried out using peripheral blood. The CDR3 nucleotides read TGCGCCAGCAGCCAAGATCCCAGAAACACCATATATTTT. This codes for CASSQDPRNTIYF.